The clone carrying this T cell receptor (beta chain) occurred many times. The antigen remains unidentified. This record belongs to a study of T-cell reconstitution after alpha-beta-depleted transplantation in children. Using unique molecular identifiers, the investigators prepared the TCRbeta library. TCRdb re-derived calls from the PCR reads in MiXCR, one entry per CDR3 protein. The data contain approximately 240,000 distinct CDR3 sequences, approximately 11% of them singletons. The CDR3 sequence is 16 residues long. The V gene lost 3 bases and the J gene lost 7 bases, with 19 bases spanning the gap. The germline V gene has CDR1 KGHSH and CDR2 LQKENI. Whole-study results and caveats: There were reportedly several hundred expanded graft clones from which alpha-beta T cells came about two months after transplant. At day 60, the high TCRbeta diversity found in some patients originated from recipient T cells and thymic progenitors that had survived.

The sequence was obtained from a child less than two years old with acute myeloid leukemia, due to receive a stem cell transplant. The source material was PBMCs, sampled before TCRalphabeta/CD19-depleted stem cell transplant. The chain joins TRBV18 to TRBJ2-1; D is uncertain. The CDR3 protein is CASSPPNGQYQNEQFF. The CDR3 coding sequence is TGTGCCAGCTCACCTCCGAATGGCCAATATCAGAATGAGCAGTTCTTC.